A selection of T cell receptor beta chains follows, all from one sample in a study of vaccination and CD4 T cells after COVID-19. TCRdb re-analysed the PCR reads in MiXCR, keeping a single row per CDR3 protein. The sample shows a few thousand distinct CDR3 sequences, 42% of them seen only once. These receptors lack a known antigen. Sequenced sample: CD4+ T cells from blood, cultured in vitro. The source of these receptors is a human donor in good health. Each CDR3 is given with its conserved first and last residue. Fields, in order: CDR3 DNA, CDR3 protein, J gene, clone size, D gene, V gene. A D gene is named only where the DNA matches it firmly. Clone size is not always given. Where it is, it says once, few, many or a class for expanded clones.

cdr3_nt: TGTGCCAGTAGTTCGTACACTGAAGCTTTCTTT
cdr3_aa: CASSSYTEAFF
j_call: TRBJ1-1
clone_size: NA
d_call: NA
v_call: TRBV19

cdr3_nt: TGTGCCATCAGTGAGGTTTCCACTAGAGAGACCCAGTACTTC
cdr3_aa: CAISEVSTRETQYF
j_call: TRBJ2-5
clone_size: NA
d_call: NA
v_call: TRBV10-3

cdr3_nt: TGCAGAGCTAGAAGGGACAGAATTTATTCACCCCTCCACTTT
cdr3_aa: CRARRDRIYSPLHF
j_call: TRBJ1-6
clone_size: NA
d_call: TRBD1
v_call: TRBV20-1

cdr3_nt: TGTGCCAGCAGTTTCTCGCCAATGAACACTGAAGCTTTCTTT
cdr3_aa: CASSFSPMNTEAFF
j_call: TRBJ1-1
clone_size: few
d_call: NA
v_call: TRBV27

cdr3_nt: TGCAGTGCTAGAGGAGGGGGCAATCAGCCCCAGCATTTT
cdr3_aa: CSARGGGNQPQHF
j_call: TRBJ1-5
clone_size: few
d_call: NA
v_call: TRBV20-1

cdr3_nt: TGCGCCAGCAGCCTCAGCGGGGGGGCCTTGGATACGCAGTATTTT
cdr3_aa: CASSLSGGALDTQYF
j_call: TRBJ2-3
clone_size: NA
d_call: TRBD2
v_call: TRBV10-1

cdr3_nt: TGTGCCAGCAGCTTGGAAGGCTTTAGCAATCAGCCCCAGCATTTT
cdr3_aa: CASSLEGFSNQPQHF
j_call: TRBJ1-5
clone_size: NA
d_call: NA
v_call: TRBV5-3

cdr3_nt: TGTGCCAGCAGCTTAGTACAGGGAAACACTGAAGCTTTCTTT
cdr3_aa: CASSLVQGNTEAFF
j_call: TRBJ1-1
clone_size: few
d_call: NA
v_call: TRBV7-9

cdr3_nt: TGTGCCACCGGTCGCGGACAGCCCACAGATACGCAGTATTTT
cdr3_aa: CATGRGQPTDTQYF
j_call: TRBJ2-3
clone_size: NA
d_call: NA
v_call: TRBV24-1

cdr3_nt: TGTGCCAGCAGCTTAAGCCAGTACACTGAAGCTTTCTTT
cdr3_aa: CASSLSQYTEAFF
j_call: TRBJ1-1
clone_size: NA
d_call: NA
v_call: TRBV7-3

cdr3_nt: TGTGCCAGCAGCCTCTCTGGGGCGGGAACAGATACGCAGTATTTT
cdr3_aa: CASSLSGAGTDTQYF
j_call: TRBJ2-3
clone_size: few
d_call: NA
v_call: TRBV11-3

cdr3_nt: TGTGCCAGCAGCTTAGTGGTAGGGGGGGAGAACACTGAAGCTTTCTTT
cdr3_aa: CASSLVVGGENTEAFF
j_call: TRBJ1-1
clone_size: NA
d_call: NA
v_call: TRBV7-9

cdr3_nt: TGTGCCAGCAGCTTCGAAGCCCCAGGAGTTCGCGAGCAGTACTTC
cdr3_aa: CASSFEAPGVREQYF
j_call: TRBJ2-7
clone_size: few
d_call: NA
v_call: TRBV7-9

cdr3_nt: TGTGCCAGCAGTTTACAGGGGTGGTCTGGCTACACCTTC
cdr3_aa: CASSLQGWSGYTF
j_call: TRBJ1-2
clone_size: few
d_call: TRBD1
v_call: TRBV6-5

cdr3_nt: TGTGCCAGCAGTGACCCAACAGGAAGGGCCACTGAAGCTTTCTTT
cdr3_aa: CASSDPTGRATEAFF
j_call: TRBJ1-1
clone_size: NA
d_call: NA
v_call: TRBV2

cdr3_nt: TGTGCCAGTAGTATGGGACAGACGAACACTGAAGCTTTCTTT
cdr3_aa: CASSMGQTNTEAFF
j_call: TRBJ1-1
clone_size: NA
d_call: TRBD1
v_call: TRBV19

cdr3_nt: TGTGCCAGCAGTGAGCACCGGGACAATGCTGGCTACACCTTC
cdr3_aa: CASSEHRDNAGYTF
j_call: TRBJ1-2
clone_size: few
d_call: NA
v_call: TRBV6-2/TRBV6-3

cdr3_nt: TGTGCCAGCACCGTCTCCGGGGGACAGAACACTGAAGCTTTCTTT
cdr3_aa: CASTVSGGQNTEAFF
j_call: TRBJ1-1
clone_size: NA
d_call: NA
v_call: TRBV7-9

cdr3_nt: TGCAGCGGCTCCGGTGGTTCTAGTGGGGGGGATAAGCTGTTTTTT
cdr3_aa: CSGSGGSSGGDKLFF
j_call: TRBJ2-2
clone_size: NA
d_call: TRBD2
v_call: TRBV29-1

cdr3_nt: TGTGCCAGCAGTGAGGGTACCAGGGAGGCTTTCTTT
cdr3_aa: CASSEGTREAFF
j_call: TRBJ1-1
clone_size: NA
d_call: NA
v_call: TRBV2

cdr3_nt: TGCAGCGTTCTCGCAGCCACAGATACGCAGTATTTT
cdr3_aa: CSVLAATDTQYF
j_call: TRBJ2-3
clone_size: NA
d_call: NA
v_call: TRBV29-1

cdr3_nt: TGTGCCAGCAGCCTGACCGGGACAGGGTACGGCTACACCTTC
cdr3_aa: CASSLTGTGYGYTF
j_call: TRBJ1-2
clone_size: once
d_call: TRBD1
v_call: TRBV4-2